The next 13 T cell receptor beta chains were all read from a single sample in a study of control samples from healthy donors and cancer patients. Assay: immunoSEQ multiplex PCR; the TCRdb copy retains only in-frame clones and omits some. The sample yields tens of thousands of clones, about 86% seen once. Sequenced input: PBMCs. The receptors shown here come from a woman aged 45-65 years with lung cancer.

The gene calls are TRBV4-1 and TRBJ2-1; no reliable D call. Germline V gives CDR1 MGHRA, CDR2 YSYEKL. The CDR3 has 12 amino acids. With 0 bases removed from V and 10 bases from J, the gap between germline ends came to 7 bases. This CDR3 reads CASSQDTSEQFF. As DNA, the CDR3 is TGCGCCAGCAGCCAAGATACCAGCGAGCAGTTCTTC.

The rearrangement joins TRBV7-2 to TRBJ1-5; D is possibly TRBD1 (6 bases). This CDR3 has 14 amino acids. V shed 1 base and J shed 6 bases, with 10 bases lying between them. Germline V gene lookup returns CDR1 SGHTA and CDR2 FQGNSA. The CDR3 loop is CASSLEGGAQPQHF. CDR3 in DNA: TGTGCCAGCAGCTTAGAGGGGGGGGCTCAGCCCCAGCATTTT.

Only one count was recorded for this clone. The chain has TRBV28 and TRBJ1-3, with 7 positions matching TRBD1. Germline CDR1 is MDHEN and CDR2 is SYDVKM. Germline trimming cut 5 bases from V and 2 bases from J; bases unmatched to any gene: 6. The CDR3 has 15 residues. The CDR3 coding sequence is TGTGCCAGCAGTCCCCCCGGGACAGCTGGAAACACCATATATTTT. Translating it yields CASSPPGTAGNTIYF.

V usage is TRBV6-2 or TRBV6-3 and J usage is TRBJ1-2, with TRBD1 as a possible D gene (6 bases). The germline V gene encodes CDR1 MNHEY and CDR2 SVGEGT. The CDR3 extends over 13 amino acids. The V gene lost 4 bases and the J gene lost 6 bases, with 12 bases spanning the gap. CDR3 nucleotides: TGTGCCAGCAGTTGGGACATTCCGGATGGCTACACCTTC. Encoded protein: CASSWDIPDGYTF.

The chain combines TRBV19 with TRBJ1-1; D is unresolved. The germline V gene has CDR1 LNHDA and CDR2 SQIVND (reference sequence). V shed 10 bases and J shed 5 bases, with 11 bases lying between them. This CDR3 contains 11 residues. In nucleotides, the CDR3 is TGTGCCACGCGTTGGGGAACTGAAGCTTTCTTT. Its protein product is CATRWGTEAFF. The full variable domain, in which reference TRBV19 and TRBJ1-1 provide the parts outside the CDR3, is DGGITQSPKYLFRKEGQNVTLSCEQNLNHDAMYWYRQDPGQGLRLIYYSQIVNDFQKGDIAEGYSVSREKKESFPLTVTSAQKNPTAFYLCATRWGTEAFFGQGTRLTVV.

The V call is TRBV4-1, the J call TRBJ2-1; 14 bases map to TRBD2. CDR1 is MGHRA and CDR2 is YSYEKL in the germline V gene. The CDR3 totals 16 residues. Losses at the gene ends were 4 bases for V and 2 bases for J; bases not matched to a gene: 1. CDR3 sequence reads: CASSRLAGGPYNEQFF. The CDR3 nucleotides are TGCGCCAGCAGCCGACTAGCGGGGGGGCCCTACAATGAGCAGTTCTTC.

This rearrangement joins TRBV6-5 to TRBJ2-3; D gene unclear. From germline, CDR1 is MNHEY and CDR2 SVGAGI. V lost 6 bases and J lost 0, with 13 bases in between. This CDR3 has 15 residues. DNA of the CDR3: TGTGCCAGCAGACCACGGATAACTAGCACAGATACGCAGTATTTT. Its protein is CASRPRITSTDTQYF.

V gene TRBV5-4 combines with J gene TRBJ2-1; no clear D gene. Germline-derived CDR1 and CDR2 are SGHNT and YYREEE (reference sequence). The CDR3 has 12 amino acids. Trimming removed 1 base from V and 7 bases from J, with 6 bases in between. CDR3 residues: CASSLSSNEQFF. As DNA, the CDR3 is TGTGCCAGCAGCTTGAGTAGTAATGAGCAGTTCTTC.

The V gene is TRBV7-2, the J gene TRBJ1-5; D perhaps matches TRBD1 (6 bases). The germline V and J ends were trimmed by 1 base and 6 bases, with 13 bases remaining between them. CDR3 length: 15 amino acids. Germline CDR1 and CDR2: SGHTA and FQGNSA. CDR3: CASSLDGGASQPQHF. For the CDR3, the DNA is TGTGCCAGCAGCTTAGATGGGGGGGCAAGTCAGCCCCAGCATTTT.

The gene calls are TRBV12-3 or TRBV12-4 and TRBJ1-1; no clear D gene. V was trimmed by 3 bases and J by 11 bases, leaving 13 bases between them. This CDR3 spans 12 amino acids. CDR3 DNA sequence: TGTGCCAGCAGTTTCCATCAGGCGTCGGCTTTCTTT. It specifies CASSFHQASAFF.

The chain carries TRBV5-1 and TRBJ1-2, with unresolved D. In germline, CDR1 is SGHRS, CDR2 YFSETQ. The CDR3 is made up of 15 amino acids. V lost 2 bases, J lost 0 bases, and 11 bases lay in between. The CDR3 region has the DNA TGCGCCAGCAGCTTTTCACCCGGGTCTAACTATGGCTACACCTTC. It encodes CASSFSPGSNYGYTF. Together with reference TRBV5-1 and TRBJ1-2, the CDR3 gives the full variable domain: KAGVTQTPRYLIKTRGQQVTLSCSPISGHRSVSWYQQTPGQGLQFLFEYFSETQRNKGNFPGRFSGRQFSNSRSEMNVSTLELGDSALYLCASSFSPGSNYGYTFGSGTRLTVV.

This clone occurred once. The CDR3 here is CSVSGSSNTEAFF. DNA for the CDR3: TGCAGCGTTTCCGGATCATCGAACACTGAAGCTTTCTTT. The chain combines TRBV29-1 with TRBJ1-1, with D unclear. Germline loops: CDR1 SQVTM, CDR2 ANQGSEA. There are 13 residues in the CDR3. With 5 bases removed from V and 1 base from J, the gap between germline ends came to 11 bases. The full variable domain, with the rest looked up from reference TRBV29-1 and TRBJ1-1, is SAVISQKPSRDICQRGTSLTIQCQVDSQVTMMFWYRQQPGQSLTLIATANQGSEATYESGFVIDKFPISRPNLTFSTLTVSNMSPEDSSIYLCSVSGSSNTEAFFGQGTRLTVV.

CDR3 DNA sequence: TGTGCCAGTAGTATAGGTCAGGGGGTTCAGTTGAACACTGAAGCTTTCTTT. Residues: CASSIGQGVQLNTEAFF. The gene calls are TRBV19 and TRBJ1-1; 7 bases map to TRBD1. After removal of 1 base from V and 0 bases from J, the junction contained 8 bases not matched to a gene. This CDR3 spans 17 amino acids. CDR1 is LNHDA, CDR2 SQIVND, per germline (reference sequence). Filled out from reference TRBV19 and TRBJ1-1, the complete variable domain reads DGGITQSPKYLFRKEGQNVTLSCEQNLNHDAMYWYRQDPGQGLRLIYYSQIVNDFQKGDIAEGYSVSREKKESFPLTVTSAQKNPTAFYLCASSIGQGVQLNTEAFFGQGTRLTVV.